The clone carrying this T cell receptor (beta chain) was seen a few times. This sample was taken from a study of early stage breast cancer tumors. This table comes from immunoSEQ multiplex PCR, and its TCRdb copy is limited to in-frame clones, with some not included. The sample holds just over 70,000 clones, roughly 80% seen once. Trimming stripped 0 bases from V and 7 bases from J, with 9 bases between. Germline CDR1 and CDR2: MNHEY and SVGAGI. The CDR3 has 14 residues. The V gene is TRBV6-5, the J gene TRBJ2-2; D is ambiguous. Input material: blood. The clonotype originates from a person aged 60 to 70 with breast cancer. The CDR3 sequence: CASSYSVGVGELFF. CDR3 sequence (DNA): TGTGCCAGCAGTTACTCGGTTGGGGTCGGGGAGCTGTTTTTT.